This note documents a single T cell receptor beta chain sequence. The antigen is undetermined. Unstimulated regulatory T cells (CD4+CD25+CD127-), CD4+CD25- non-regulatory cells, CD4 and CD8 cells were FACS-sorted from thawed PBMCs. This record belongs to a study of Tregs in tolerant kidney transplant recipients. Data came from immunoSEQ multiplex PCR; TCRdb stores just in-frame clones and leaves some out. Among around 77,000 clones listed, under 98% were seen once. Study results and caveats: The small number of patients limits these findings pending further validation.

The receptor was isolated from a human donor who received a combined kidney and bone marrow transplant. Sequencing used CD4+ T cells from blood, obtained before the transplant.

CDR3 bases: TGTGCCAGCAGCCCCCAAACAGCAGCCACCGGGGAGCTGTTTTTT. This codes for CASSPQTAATGELFF. J is TRBJ2-2 and V is TRBV11-3; no clear D gene. The CDR3 has 15 amino acids. From germline, CDR1 is SGHNT and CDR2 YENEEA. The V end was cut by 5 bases, the J end by 4 bases, with 14 bases between.